These 25 T cell receptor beta chains were sequenced from one sample in a study of CD8 T cells in ankylosing spondylitis. Study-level points and caveats: Made up of roughly 8 highly homologous variants, a TCR beta motif appeared characteristic of ankylosing spondylitis blood.

MiXCR, applied by TCRdb to the 5' RACE reads, yields one record per CDR3 protein. The sample holds roughly 700,000 distinct CDR3 sequences, roughly 19% seen once. For these receptors, no antigen is known. Sample: blood, either unsorted or a sorted T cell fraction (not recorded which). These receptors were collected from a male donor with ankylosing spondylitis.

In this sample, this clonotype turned up a few times. The rearrangement links TRBV4-1 to TRBJ1-1, with D unclear. From germline, CDR1 is MGHRA and CDR2 YSYEKL. This CDR3 has 16 amino acids. The V and J ends lost 1 base and 1 base respectively, with 13 bases between them. CDR3 sequence: CASSQGFTSPNTEAFF. As DNA, the CDR3 is TGCGCCAGCAGCCAAGGGTTTACAAGCCCGAACACTGAAGCTTTCTTT.

This clonotype was observed a few times. The V gene is TRBV14, the J gene TRBJ2-3, with D possibly being TRBD2 (5 bases). This CDR3 has 14 residues. Per the germline V gene, CDR1 is SGHDN and CDR2 is FVKESK. V lost 4 bases to trimming and J lost 3 bases, with 11 bases between them. CDR3 amino acids: CASSRLGGTDTQYF. In DNA form, the CDR3 reads TGTGCCAGCAGCCGCCTGGGCGGGACAGATACGCAGTATTTT.

The V call is TRBV27, the J call TRBJ2-7; the D gene is possibly TRBD1 (5 bases). The CDR3 extends over 13 amino acids. CDR1 MNHEY and CDR2 SMNVEV come from the germline V gene (reference sequence). V was pared by 8 bases and J by 5 bases, with 16 bases between. This chain's CDR3 is CASQGIERNEQYF. CDR3 DNA: TGTGCCAGCCAGGGTATCGAGCGCAACGAGCAGTACTTC.

This chain connects TRBV6-5 to TRBJ2-2; 12 bases line up with TRBD2. Trimming removed 2 bases from V and 6 bases from J; junction bases left unmatched: 7. The CDR3 contains 17 residues. Germline V lookup: CDR1 MNHEY, CDR2 SVGAGI. CDR3 DNA sequence: TGTGCCAGCAGTTACCGTCTAGCGGGGGGGCCCGCCGGGGAGCTGTTTTTT. Amino acids: CASSYRLAGGPAGELFF.

V gene TRBV30 combines with J gene TRBJ2-7; D unclear. In germline, CDR1 is GTSNPN, CDR2 SVGIG (reference sequence). The germline V and J ends were trimmed by 0 bases and 2 bases, with 20 bases remaining between them. The CDR3 is 17 residues long. CDR3 sequence reads: CAWSVPVTQIHTYEQYF. The CDR3 DNA reads as TGTGCCTGGAGTGTACCCGTCACCCAGATACATACCTACGAGCAGTACTTC.

Many counts were recorded for this clonotype. The rearrangement joins TRBV12-3 or TRBV12-4 to TRBJ2-2; possibly TRBD1 for D (6 bases). The CDR3 is 14 residues long. V was pared by 0 bases and J by 7 bases, with 9 bases between. The CDR3 sequence is CASSLALDSGELFF. CDR3 sequence (DNA): TGTGCCAGCAGTTTAGCGCTGGACAGCGGGGAGCTGTTTTTT.

The sample holds a few counts of this clonotype. The chain couples TRBV7-2 to TRBJ2-1; 9 bases fit TRBD2. The J segment lost 4 bases and the V segment lost 4 bases, leaving 5 bases of the junction unmatched. CDR1 is SGHTA and CDR2 is FQGNSA in the germline V gene. The CDR3 sequence is 15 residues long. The CDR3 nucleotides read TGTGCCAGCAGCTACCAGCGGGGGGCATACAATGAGCAGTTCTTC. Translated: CASSYQRGAYNEQFF.

In this sample, this clonotype turned up a few times. This chain connects TRBV11-2 to TRBJ2-1; 10 bases map to TRBD2. The V segment lost 3 bases and the J segment 4 bases; nucleotides outside the gene matches: 6. The V gene's germline CDR1 is SGHAT and CDR2 FQNNGV. The CDR3 is made up of 16 amino acids. The CDR3 nucleotides read TGTGCCAGCAGCTTCCTACTAGCGGGGAGTTACAATGAGCAGTTCTTC. Protein: CASSFLLAGSYNEQFF.

The J gene is TRBJ2-1, the V gene TRBV2, with D maybe TRBD2 (6 bases). The CDR3 consists of 14 residues. Germline V CDR1 and CDR2: SNHLY, FYNNEI. The ends were cut back, 4 bases at V and 8 bases at J, with 15 bases in the middle. The CDR3 DNA reads TGTGCCAGCAGTGTGGGACCGGGAGTCGATGAGCAGTTCTTC. Translation: CASSVGPGVDEQFF.

Only a few counts were recorded for this clonotype. The chain links TRBV5-1 to TRBJ2-7, with a tentative D call TRBD1 (6 bases). Trimming took 0 bases from V and 3 from J, leaving 13 bases between them. There are 15 residues in the CDR3. The germline gives CDR1 SGHRS, CDR2 YFSETQ. Here the CDR3 reads CASSLGGGQDYEQYF. The CDR3 nucleotides are TGCGCCAGCAGCTTGGGAGGGGGACAAGACTACGAGCAGTACTTC. Full variable domain (outside the CDR3, taken from reference TRBV5-1 and TRBJ2-7): KAGVTQTPRYLIKTRGQQVTLSCSPISGHRSVSWYQQTPGQGLQFLFEYFSETQRNKGNFPGRFSGRQFSNSRSEMNVSTLELGDSALYLCASSLGGGQDYEQYFGPGTRLTVT.

The V call is TRBV29-1, the J call TRBJ1-1, with D hard to call. The length of the CDR3 is 10 residues. CDR1 is SQVTM, CDR2 ANQGSEA, per germline. The V end lost 6 bases, the J end lost 3 bases, and 5 bases lay between the germline ends. CDR3 DNA sequence: TGCAGCGTAGTCCACACTGAAGCTTTCTTT. Residues: CSVVHTEAFF.

This chain links TRBV29-1 with TRBJ2-1; 13 bases map to TRBD2. The CDR3 is made up of 13 amino acids. V dropped 4 bases and J dropped 9; count of bases not matched to a gene: 3. The germline CDR1 and CDR2 sequences are SQVTM and ANQGSEA. CDR3 in amino acids: CSVGGLAGFEQFF. DNA for the CDR3: TGCAGCGTTGGGGGACTAGCGGGATTTGAGCAGTTCTTC.

The chain carries TRBV4-2 and TRBJ2-7; 8 nucleotides agree with TRBD1. Germline assignment: CDR1 LGHNA and CDR2 YNFKEQ. The CDR3 sequence is 16 residues long. Losses at the gene ends were 0 bases for V and 3 bases for J; bases not matched to a gene: 7. CDR3: CASSQDLSGGFYEQYF. For the CDR3, the DNA is TGTGCCAGCAGCCAAGATCTGTCAGGGGGCTTCTACGAGCAGTACTTC.

This sequence joins TRBV15 and TRBJ2-1; D uncertain. The germline V gene has CDR1 LNHNV and CDR2 YYDKDF (reference sequence). The V end lost 4 bases, the J end lost 0 bases, and 10 bases lay between the germline ends. This CDR3 contains 15 residues. Here the CDR3 reads CATSKGPSSYNEQFF. DNA for the CDR3: TGTGCCACCAGCAAAGGACCAAGCTCCTACAATGAGCAGTTCTTC.

In this sample, this clonotype turned up a few times. CDR3 DNA: TGTGCCATCAGTGAGTGGCCCGCCGGGGTAGGGGCTAACTATGGCTACACCTTC. It yields the protein CAISEWPAGVGANYGYTF. V is TRBV10-3 and J is TRBJ1-2; a possible D gene is TRBD1 (5 bases). The CDR3 contains 18 residues. Trimming stripped 1 base from V and 0 bases from J, with 18 bases between. Germline V gives CDR1 ENHRY, CDR2 SYGVKD.

The rearrangement joins TRBV2 to TRBJ2-7; weak D call: TRBD2 (6 bases). CDR1 is SNHLY, CDR2 FYNNEI, per germline. This CDR3 contains 14 residues. Trimming removed 5 bases from V and 3 bases from J, with 14 bases in between. CDR3 sequence reads: CASSNLGGDYEQYF. The CDR3 coding sequence is TGTGCCAGCAGTAATTTGGGGGGAGACTACGAGCAGTACTTC.

This clonotype has more than one count but fewer than ten. The CDR3 spells CASSVHNGANYEQYF. CDR3 DNA: TGTGCCAGCAGCGTACACAACGGGGCTAACTACGAGCAGTACTTC. This sequence joins TRBV9 and TRBJ2-7, with D perhaps given as TRBD1 or TRBD2 (5 bases each). Trimming took off 1 base at V and 3 bases at J, with 14 bases between the two ends. The CDR3 loop spans 15 amino acids. Germline CDR1 is SGDLS and CDR2 is YYNGEE.

This chain joins TRBV5-1 and TRBJ2-7; 8 bases fit TRBD1. The V gene's germline CDR1 is SGHRS and CDR2 YFSETQ. V was pared by 0 bases and J by 4 bases, with 6 bases of the junction left unmatched. CDR3 size: 15 residues. CDR3 residues: CASSLGQGAGYEQYF. CDR3 nucleotide sequence: TGCGCCAGCAGCTTGGGCCAGGGGGCGGGTTACGAGCAGTACTTC.

The V call is TRBV4-3, the J call TRBJ2-2, with 7 bases aligning to TRBD1. The length of the CDR3 is 16 residues. Germline loops: CDR1 LGHNA, CDR2 YSLEER. V was pared by 4 bases and J by 1 base, with 6 bases of the junction left unmatched. CDR3 in DNA: TGCGCCAGCAGCCCCCGGACAGGAGAGAACACCGGGGAGCTGTTTTTT. Translation: CASSPRTGENTGELFF.

The gene calls are TRBV12-3 or TRBV12-4 and TRBJ1-5; no clear D gene. The CDR3 consists of 14 residues. Trimming took 4 bases from V and 0 from J, leaving 7 bases between them. CDR3 nucleotide sequence: TGTGCCAGCAGTTCCACGTATAGCAATCAGCCCCAGCATTTT. This gives the protein CASSSTYSNQPQHF.

In its sample, this clonotype was seen a few times. The chain couples TRBV28 to TRBJ2-7; D is unresolved. Germline CDR1 is MDHEN and CDR2 is SYDVKM. V gave up 10 bases and J gave up 2 bases, with 12 bases separating them. The CDR3 covers 12 residues. This CDR3 reads CAIQTPPYEQYF. The CDR3 bases are TGTGCCATCCAGACACCCCCCTACGAGCAGTACTTC.

The chain employs TRBV5-1 and TRBJ1-6, with D unresolved. Trimming pared 3 bases from V and 7 bases from J, leaving 5 bases between. CDR3 length equals 12 residues. Looked up from germline, CDR1 is SGHRS and CDR2 is YFSETQ. CDR3 amino acids: CASSSANSPLHF. The CDR3 bases are TGCGCCAGCAGCTCGGCAAATTCACCCCTCCACTTT. The full variable domain, completed using reference TRBV5-1 and TRBJ1-6, is KAGVTQTPRYLIKTRGQQVTLSCSPISGHRSVSWYQQTPGQGLQFLFEYFSETQRNKGNFPGRFSGRQFSNSRSEMNVSTLELGDSALYLCASSSANSPLHFGNGTRLTVT.

This clonotype was observed many times. This chain uses TRBV4-1 with TRBJ2-7; TRBD1 agrees at 9 bases. Germline loops: CDR1 MGHRA, CDR2 YSYEKL. CDR3 size: 14 residues. V gave up 4 bases and J gave up 2 bases; unmatched junction bases: 3. The CDR3 coding sequence is TGCGCCAGCAGCCTACAGGGGGCCCCCTACGAGCAGTACTTC. This translates into CASSLQGAPYEQYF.

The chain has TRBV24-1 and TRBJ2-6, with 12 bases matching TRBD1. CDR3 length: 18 amino acids. The germline gives CDR1 KGHDR, CDR2 SFDVKD. The V segment lost 2 bases and the J segment 2 bases; nucleotides outside the gene matches: 3. CDR3 nucleotides: TGTGCCACCAGTGATTCCGGGACAGGGGGCGCTGGGGCCAACGTCCTGACTTTC. Protein sequence: CATSDSGTGGAGANVLTF.

The rearrangement joins TRBV7-2 to TRBJ2-1, with no clear D. Trimming pared 1 base from V and 6 bases from J, leaving 7 bases between. The CDR3 is 13 residues long. Germline V gene lookup returns CDR1 SGHTA and CDR2 FQGNSA. The DNA for the CDR3 is TGTGCCAGCAGCTTAGAGAAGATCAATGAGCAGTTCTTC. It specifies CASSLEKINEQFF.